This TCR beta chain is from a study of T cell repertoires in cytomegalovirus infection. The V gene end was trimmed by 2 bases and the J gene end by 3 bases; junction bases not matched to a gene: 3. CDR1 MNHEY and CDR2 SVGAGI come from the germline V gene. This CDR3 comprises 15 residues. TCRdb re-analysed the reads in MiXCR, keeping a single row per CDR3 protein. Of about 310,000 distinct CDR3 sequences listed, 20% to 25% are singletons. This clonotype has a handful of counts. Its antigen is undetermined. This TCR was sampled from a human donor in good health (CMV status not recorded). Some clones in this sample may be carry-over from other donors' samples. Sequencing used cultured PBMCs, obtained from culture after CMV antigen stimulation. The chain uses TRBV6-5 and TRBJ2-3, with 9 bases fitting TRBD2. CDR3 nucleotide sequence: TGTGCCAGCAGTTACGTTCTAGCGGGGACAGATACGCAGTATTTT. This codes for CASSYVLAGTDTQYF.